The 17 T cell receptor beta chains presented below share a single source sample, sequenced in a study of shared T cell receptors in the human thymus. The assay was immunoSEQ multiplex PCR, and TCRdb's table has in-frame clones only and misses some. The sample lists hundreds of thousands of clones, around 87% occurring once. This sample was also put to use in a study of human thymus T cells.

What was sequenced was thymocytes. The source of these receptors is a boy in the first two years of life with a congenital heart defect.

The chain combines TRBV4-1 with TRBJ2-5, with D perhaps matching TRBD2 (6 bases). Germline-derived CDR1 and CDR2 are MGHRA and YSYEKL. This CDR3 has 18 amino acids. V was trimmed by 0 bases and J by 2 bases, leaving 19 bases between them. CDR3 nucleotides: TGCGCCAGCAGCCAAGATCGGGGCTTAGGAGGGCTGCAAGAGACCCAGTACTTC. Protein: CASSQDRGLGGLQETQYF.

V and J are TRBV4-3 and TRBJ2-3, with 7 bases lining up with TRBD2. Germline lookup yields CDR1 LGHNA and CDR2 YSLEER. Unmatched junction bases numbered 9, after V lost 1 base and J lost 2 bases. There are 17 residues in the CDR3. The CDR3 nucleotides read TGCGCCAGCAGCCAAGGTTGGACGGGAGGATCCACAGATACGCAGTATTTT. It specifies CASSQGWTGGSTDTQYF.

The CDR3 protein is CASSLQGAGELFF. The CDR3, as DNA: TGTGCCAGCAGCCTACAGGGGGCCGGGGAGCTGTTTTTT. The chain combines TRBV2 with TRBJ2-2; TRBD1 agrees at 8 bases. The CDR3 is 13 residues long. Germline-derived CDR1 and CDR2 are SNHLY and FYNNEI. The V gene end was trimmed by 6 bases and the J gene end by 6 bases; junction bases not matched to a gene: 3.

The gene calls are TRBV19 and TRBJ1-5; possibly TRBD1 for D (6 bases). The germline V gene encodes CDR1 LNHDA and CDR2 SQIVND (reference sequence). The CDR3 has 14 amino acids. Trimming removed 3 bases from V and 6 bases from J, with 12 bases in between. CDR3 DNA sequence: TGTGCCAGTAGTATTTTCAGGGGCAGTCAGCCCCAGCATTTT. Residues: CASSIFRGSQPQHF.

A single count supports this clone. The chain has TRBV9 and TRBJ2-1; TRBD2 aligns across 7 bases. V trimming: 2 bases; J trimming: 4 bases; junction bases outside the gene matches: 9. Germline V gene data show CDR1 as SGDLS and CDR2 as YYNGEE. The CDR3 consists of 16 residues. The CDR3, as DNA: TGTGCCAGCAGCGTCGGTTTTGCGGGAGTGTACAATGAGCAGTTCTTC. Its translation: CASSVGFAGVYNEQFF.

This sequence joins TRBV5-6 and TRBJ1-6; D gene uncertain. CDR1 and CDR2 (germline): SGHDT, YYEEEE. The CDR3 is 16 residues long. Trimming shortened V by 1 base and J by 5 bases, and 13 bases separated the two germline ends. The CDR3 nucleotides read TGTGCCAGCAGCTTGTTGCTGGAGGTCCATAATTCACCCCTCCACTTT. Translating gives CASSLLLEVHNSPLHF.

V is TRBV6-6 and J is TRBJ2-7; 8 bases match TRBD1. The junction had 11 bases not matched to a gene; V was cut back by 2 bases and J by 5 bases. Germline assignment: CDR1 MNHNY and CDR2 SVGAGI (reference sequence). CDR3 size: 16 residues. The CDR3 protein is CASSYNHGRGPHEQYF. CDR3 bases: TGTGCCAGCAGTTACAACCATGGCAGGGGGCCTCACGAGCAGTACTTC.

The chain combines TRBV30 with TRBJ2-1, with D perhaps TRBD2 (6 bases). Germline CDR1 GTSNPN, CDR2 SVGIG (reference sequence). Trimming removed 0 bases at V and 3 bases at J, with 18 bases between. This CDR3 contains 17 residues. This chain's CDR3 is CAWSVRSAGRSYNEQFF. CDR3 in DNA: TGTGCCTGGAGTGTACGGTCGGCGGGGCGGAGCTACAATGAGCAGTTCTTC.

This clone was seen once. V usage is TRBV5-1 and J usage is TRBJ2-3, with 7 bases aligning to TRBD1. V trimming: 7 bases; J trimming: 0 bases; junction bases outside the gene matches: 11. CDR3 size: 16 residues. CDR1 and CDR2 from the germline V gene are SGHRS and YFSETQ. Here the CDR3 reads CASYRDRASSTDTQYF. In DNA form, the CDR3 reads TGCGCCAGCTATAGAGACAGGGCTTCTAGCACAGATACGCAGTATTTT.

The V and J genes are TRBV5-1 and TRBJ2-7, with 7 bases matching TRBD1. The CDR3 extends over 15 amino acids. Germline V CDR1 and CDR2: SGHRS, YFSETQ. V shed 3 bases and J 1 base; nucleotides not matched to a gene: 7. The CDR3 DNA reads TGCGCCAGCAGCTCAGACGGGACAGTATCCTACGAGCAGTACTTC. Translated: CASSSDGTVSYEQYF.

The rearrangement joins TRBV30 to TRBJ2-5, with 10 bases matching TRBD2. CDR3 length equals 14 residues. CDR1 is GTSNPN, CDR2 SVGIG, per germline (reference sequence). J was trimmed by 0 bases and V by 2 bases; bases with no gene match: 0. CDR3 DNA: TGTGCCTGGAGTCTAGCGGGGGACCAAGAGACCCAGTACTTC. It codes for CAWSLAGDQETQYF.

This chain links TRBV11-2 with TRBJ2-5; D perhaps matches TRBD2 (5 bases). The germline gives CDR1 SGHAT, CDR2 FQNNGV. Trimming stripped 0 bases from V and 2 bases from J, with 16 bases between. The CDR3 runs 17 residues. The CDR3 spells CASSLDLGRGRQETQYF. DNA of the CDR3: TGTGCCAGCAGCTTAGATCTGGGCCGGGGTAGGCAAGAGACCCAGTACTTC.

The chain carries TRBV7-9 and TRBJ2-3; 7 bases map to TRBD2. The CDR3 consists of 18 residues. Unmatched junction bases numbered 19, after V lost 6 bases and J lost 4 bases. The germline CDR1 and CDR2 sequences are SEHNR and FQNEAQ (reference sequence). The CDR3 region is CASRYFPGLRSGADTQYF. In DNA, the CDR3 is TGTGCCAGCAGGTACTTCCCGGGACTAAGATCGGGGGCAGATACGCAGTATTTT.

The rearrangement joins TRBV6-5 to TRBJ1-1, with unresolved D. This CDR3 spans 15 amino acids. The germline gives CDR1 MNHEY, CDR2 SVGAGI. Between the trimmed V and J ends, which lost 0 bases and 0 bases, there was a span of 8 bases. This CDR3 is CASSYSVDMNTEAFF. The CDR3 DNA sequence: TGTGCCAGCAGTTACTCGGTAGATATGAACACTGAAGCTTTCTTT.

The chain employs TRBV27 and TRBJ2-5; 7 nucleotides line up with TRBD2. The CDR3 contains 16 residues. CDR1 is MNHEY and CDR2 is SMNVEV in the germline V gene (reference sequence). V was pared by 0 bases and J by 7 bases, with 11 bases of the junction left unmatched. In nucleotides, the CDR3 is TGTGCCAGCAGTTTATCGGGCGGGAGAAAGTCGGGGACCCAGTACTTC. The encoded protein is CASSLSGGRKSGTQYF.

The rearrangement uses TRBV18 and TRBJ2-7; perhaps TRBD1 as D (5 bases). The germline V and J ends were trimmed by 3 bases and 2 bases, with 17 bases remaining between them. The length of the CDR3 is 16 residues. CDR1 is KGHSH, CDR2 LQKENI, per germline. CDR3 loop: CASSPSRGQDPYEQYF. The CDR3 bases are TGTGCCAGCTCACCCTCTAGGGGCCAGGATCCCTACGAGCAGTACTTC.

Note on this clone: Its ends do not fully match the called genes, so a read error is possible. This sequence joins TRBV6-1 and TRBJ2-1; the match to TRBD2 covers 7 bases. The CDR3 runs to 15 residues. Germline CDR1 is MNHNS and CDR2 is SASEGT. CDR3 bases: TGTGCCAGCAGTGAAGAAGGGCTAGCGGCCGGGCAGTGCCTCTTC. It is translated as CASSEEGLAAGQCLF.